Listed below are T cell receptor beta chains from one sample, sequenced in a study of cytomegalovirus exposure and HLA in healthy donors. Sequencing was performed with immunoSEQ multiplex PCR; in TCRdb, only in-frame clones are kept and a portion is missing. The sample gives some 48,000 clones, about 93% of which show up once; about 8% is in the top ten. The sequencing input was PBMCs. The receptors here all came from a woman younger than 30 in good health and CMV-seropositive. Both conserved end residues are part of each CDR3. A D gene is named only where the DNA matches it firmly. Where a row states a size, it is once, few, many or the class of an expanded clone; other rows omit it.

>-|TRBJ2-1|-|TRBV4-2
CASSQVTLGQGEQFF
TGTGCCAGCAGCCAAGTTACCCTGGGGCAGGGAGAGCAGTTCTTC
>-|TRBJ2-5|TRBD2|TRBV5-4
CASSLGTRGETQYF
TGTGCCAGCAGCTTGGGGACTAGAGGAGAGACCCAGTACTTC
>-|TRBJ1-6|-|TRBV27
CASRMDGENSPLHF
TGTGCCAGCAGAATGGACGGGGAAAATTCACCCCTCCACTTT
>-|TRBJ2-7|TRBD2|TRBV14
CASSQPTTSGLTYEQYF
TGTGCCAGCAGCCAACCAACGACTAGCGGGCTTACCTACGAGCAGTACTTC
>-|TRBJ1-1|-|TRBV6-6
CASSSTGATEAFF
TGTGCCAGCAGCTCGACAGGCGCCACTGAAGCTTTCTTT
>once|TRBJ2-7|TRBD2|TRBV7-2
CASSLEGASGNYEQYF
TGTGCCAGCAGCTTGGAGGGGGCTAGCGGGAATTACGAGCAGTACTTC
>-|TRBJ2-1|-|TRBV15
CATSREGYSESEQFF
TGTGCCACCAGCAGAGAGGGATATAGCGAGAGTGAGCAGTTCTTC
>-|TRBJ1-4|-|TRBV19
CASSMSAAPTNEKLFF
TGTGCCAGTAGTATGTCCGCGGCTCCAACTAATGAAAAACTGTTTTTT
>-|TRBJ2-7|-|TRBV28
CASRNPGQLYEQYF
TGTGCCAGCAGAAATCCGGGACAACTCTACGAGCAGTACTTC
>-|TRBJ1-2|TRBD1|TRBV11-2
CASSLRTGLSDYGYTF
TGTGCCAGCAGCTTGCGGACAGGGCTGTCGGACTATGGCTACACCTTC
>-|TRBJ2-7|TRBD2|TRBV6-6
CASGYDETSYSEQYF
TGTGCCAGCGGTTACGATGAGACTAGCTATTCCGAGCAGTACTTC
>-|TRBJ2-7|-|TRBV15
CATSRDRMAWREQYF
TGTGCCACCAGCAGAGATAGGATGGCCTGGCGGGAGCAGTACTTC
>-|TRBJ2-5|-|TRBV5-4
CASSPTGGTETQYF
TGTGCCAGCAGCCCGACAGGTGGGACCGAGACCCAGTACTTC